The rows below give T cell receptor beta chains drawn from one sample of a study of neoadjuvant nivolumab and ipilimumab in lung cancer. Some clones are missing from TCRdb's copy, which holds only in-frame ones; the method was immunoSEQ multiplex PCR. Of tens of thousands of clones listed, roughly 89% were seen once; the top ten hold about 3.5%. The sequencing here drew on blood, taken before neoadjuvant nivolumab, alone or with ipilimumab. The receptors here all came from an adult with non-small cell lung cancer. Some clones in this sample may be carry-over from other donors' samples. Each CDR3 is given with its conserved first and last residue.

TRBJ2-3	TRBV30	CAWTAEATSGRADTQYF
TRBJ2-1	TRBV15	CATSGTGAQFF
TRBJ2-2	TRBV4-2	CASSQEGGANTGELFF
TRBJ1-1	TRBV6-4	CASTTDLTTEAFF
TRBJ1-2	TRBV5-1	CASGFEGSYGYTF
TRBJ1-1	TRBV7-6	CASSSDRGTNTEAFF
TRBJ2-5	TRBV5-4	CASSLRLAGETQYF
TRBJ2-2	TRBV5-1	CASSFLGAETGELFF
TRBJ1-5	TRBV6-6	CASSPDIAQPQHF
TRBJ2-5	TRBV14	CASTKGLGETQYF
TRBJ1-1	TRBV19	CASSATGLNTEAFF
TRBJ1-2	TRBV30	CAWAGVLHGYTF